The clone carrying this TCR beta chain appeared many times. The data were obtained in a study of response to subunit inactivated influenza vaccine. In TCRdb, the RT-PCR reads were re-called with MiXCR into one record per CDR3 protein. The top ten hold 10% to 15% of the sample, which has hundreds of thousands of distinct CDR3 sequences, 6% to 9% seen once. Trimming cost V 5 bases and J 4 bases, with 9 bases left between them. The CDR3 is made up of 13 amino acids. Per the germline V gene, CDR1 is SGHTA and CDR2 is FQGNSA. The source is a man in his fifties or sixties who received an inactivated influenza vaccine. V is TRBV7-2 and J is TRBJ2-1; unclear D gene. Sample: PBMCs from blood, taken roughly 24 months after vaccination. The CDR3 reads CASSMGMYNEQFF. CDR3 nucleotide sequence: TGTGCCAGCAGCATGGGAATGTACAATGAGCAGTTCTTC.